The 22 T cell receptor beta chains below all came from one sample that was sequenced in a study of blood T cell repertoires in COVID-19. Assay: immunoSEQ multiplex PCR; the TCRdb copy retains only in-frame clones and omits some. Among hundreds of thousands of clones listed, almost 90% were seen once. What was sequenced was PBMCs or T cells enriched from blood (not recorded which). The origin of the receptors is a woman in her late teens or twenties with acute COVID-19.

The count of this clone is one. The chain recombines TRBV28 with TRBJ1-5; TRBD1 matches 7 bases. V shed 5 bases and J 9 bases; nucleotides not matched to a gene: 13. The CDR3 extends over 15 amino acids. Per germline, CDR1 MDHEN and CDR2 SYDVKM. CDR3 nucleotide sequence: TGTGCCAGCAGTCCAACCGACAGGGTAGATCCGCCCCAGCATTTT. Protein: CASSPTDRVDPPQHF.

The genes are TRBV19 and TRBJ1-1; D possibly corresponds to TRBD1 (5 bases). Germline V gene sequence: CDR1 LNHDA, CDR2 SQIVND (reference sequence). The V and J ends lost 6 bases and 2 bases respectively, with 16 bases between them. There are 15 residues in the CDR3. CDR3 region: CASRPRVERNTEAFF. The CDR3 bases are TGTGCCAGTAGACCCAGGGTTGAGAGAAACACTGAAGCTTTCTTT.

This clone was counted once. This chain links TRBV30 with TRBJ1-2; TRBD1 aligns across 7 bases. Trimming took 6 bases from V and 5 from J; bases not matched to a gene: 9. Looked up from germline, CDR1 is GTSNPN and CDR2 is SVGIG (reference sequence). The CDR3 spans 13 residues. CDR3 residues: CACPGQHQYGYTF. In DNA, the CDR3 is TGTGCCTGCCCGGGACAGCACCAGTATGGCTACACCTTC.

Here the CDR3 DNA reads TGTGCCAGCAGCCAATATAGAGATGGAAACACCATATATTTT. Translated: CASSQYRDGNTIYF. The chain carries TRBV3-1 (or the pseudogene TRBV3-2) and TRBJ1-3; D is unclear. V was pared by 2 bases and J by 3 bases, with 8 bases between. Germline V CDR1 and CDR2: LGHDT, YNNKEL (reference sequence). The CDR3 loop spans 14 amino acids.

The genes are TRBV15 and TRBJ1-5; D unclear. Per the germline V gene, CDR1 is LNHNV and CDR2 is YYDKDF (reference sequence). Trimming cost V 0 bases and J 7 bases, with 4 bases left between them. The CDR3 sequence is 12 residues long. The CDR3 DNA follows: TGTGCCACCAGCAGAGAAGCCCAGCCCCAGCATTTT. Translated: CATSREAQPQHF.

The chain couples TRBV3-1 (or the pseudogene TRBV3-2) to TRBJ2-7; the match to TRBD1 covers 7 bases. Trimming removed 4 bases from V and 6 bases from J; junction bases left unmatched: 3. Germline assignment: CDR1 LGHDT and CDR2 YNNKEL (reference sequence). The CDR3 runs to 12 residues. The CDR3 sequence is CASSRRQGEQYF. CDR3 coding DNA: TGTGCCAGCAGCCGCCGACAGGGCGAGCAGTACTTC.

The rearrangement links TRBV2 to TRBJ2-2; perhaps TRBD1 as D (5 bases). Germline lookup yields CDR1 SNHLY and CDR2 FYNNEI. The CDR3 loop spans 14 amino acids. Trimming pared 7 bases from V and 4 bases from J, leaving 13 bases between. The CDR3 region is CASMWGASTGELFF. The CDR3 nucleotides are TGTGCCAGCATGTGGGGCGCGAGCACCGGGGAGCTGTTTTTT.

The chain couples TRBV13 to TRBJ2-7; tentatively, D is TRBD1 (6 bases). The germline gives CDR1 PRHDT, CDR2 FYEKMQ (reference sequence). Trimming removed 4 bases from V and 3 bases from J, with 19 bases in between. The CDR3 covers 16 residues. The CDR3 nucleotides are TGTGCCAGCAGCTCAGCACTCGACCGGGACAACTACGAGCAGTACTTC. Its protein is CASSSALDRDNYEQYF.

This clone appeared a single time. The chain employs TRBV20-1 and TRBJ2-3, with 7 bases that match TRBD1. Germline CDR1 and CDR2: DFQATT and SNEGSKA (reference sequence). The CDR3 loop spans 12 amino acids. J lost 4 bases, V lost 3 bases, and 1 base had no gene match. The CDR3 reads CSASTGADTQYF. The CDR3 DNA is TGCAGTGCTAGTACAGGGGCAGATACGCAGTATTTT.

V usage is TRBV28 and J usage is TRBJ2-3; TRBD2 matches at 9 bases. This CDR3 is built from 13 residues. The junction had 1 base not matched to a gene; V was cut back by 7 bases and J by 2 bases. CDR1 and CDR2 from the germline V gene are MDHEN and SYDVKM. The CDR3, as DNA: TGTGCCAGCACTAGCGGGGTCACAGATACGCAGTATTTT. Amino acids: CASTSGVTDTQYF.

The chain carries TRBV7-2 and TRBJ1-5; TRBD1 is a possible D gene (5 bases). Germline values: CDR1 SGHTA, CDR2 FQGNSA. The germline V and J ends were trimmed by 3 bases and 6 bases, with 18 bases remaining between them. The CDR3 is 16 residues long. CDR3 region: CASSFFQGVVGQPQHF. CDR3 sequence (DNA): TGTGCCAGCAGCTTCTTTCAGGGCGTCGTAGGTCAGCCCCAGCATTTT.

This clone was seen only a few times. The V and J genes are TRBV28 and TRBJ1-2; TRBD1 aligns across 10 bases. J lost 5 bases, V lost 6 bases, and 12 bases had no gene match. CDR3 size: 16 residues. Germline V gene data show CDR1 as MDHEN and CDR2 as SYDVKM. The CDR3 sequence: CASREPGQGRGYGYTF. The CDR3 region has the DNA TGTGCCAGCAGGGAACCGGGACAGGGGAGGGGGTATGGCTACACCTTC.

This clone was recorded only once. This chain joins TRBV18 and TRBJ1-4; maybe TRBD1 (6 bases). Looked up from germline, CDR1 is KGHSH and CDR2 is LQKENI. With 4 bases removed from V and 0 bases from J, the gap between germline ends came to 18 bases. The CDR3 has 18 amino acids. This CDR3 reads CASSLGAQGPATNEKLFF. In nucleotides, the CDR3 is TGTGCCAGCTCACTGGGGGCGCAGGGACCTGCAACTAATGAAAAACTGTTTTTT.

This clone came up once. The chain recombines TRBV9 with TRBJ1-3, with TRBD1 matching over 8 bases. The CDR3 has 17 amino acids. The germline CDR1 and CDR2 sequences are SGDLS and YYNGEE. V lost 0 bases to trimming and J lost 0 bases; unmatched junction nucleotides: 5. The CDR3: CASSVGPGTGSGNTIYF. The CDR3 DNA follows: TGTGCCAGCAGCGTAGGTCCAGGGACAGGCTCTGGAAACACCATATATTTT.

V is TRBV6-2 or TRBV6-3 and J is TRBJ1-4; D call uncertain. Germline assignment: CDR1 MNHEY and CDR2 SVGEGT. The V end lost 0 bases, the J end lost 9 bases, and 23 bases lay between the germline ends. This CDR3 has 18 residues. The CDR3 spells CASSYSTQPGSGDKKLFF. For the CDR3, the DNA is TGTGCCAGCAGTTACTCGACACAGCCCGGAAGCGGTGACAAAAAACTGTTTTTT.

The V gene is TRBV9, the J gene TRBJ1-5, with 9 positions matching TRBD1. The CDR3 loop spans 15 amino acids. The V gene's germline CDR1 is SGDLS and CDR2 YYNGEE. V shed 3 bases, J shed 7 bases, and the junction held 8 bases outside the gene matches. The CDR3 here is CASSAGQGKGQPQHF. The CDR3 DNA reads TGTGCCAGCAGCGCGGGACAGGGAAAGGGACAGCCCCAGCATTTT. The full variable domain, rest sourced from reference TRBV9 and TRBJ1-5, is DSGVTQTPKHLITATGQRVTLRCSPRSGDLSVYWYQQSLDQGLQFLIQYYNGEERAKGNILERFSAQQFPDLHSELNLSSLELGDSALYFCASSAGQGKGQPQHFGDGTRLSIL.

The chain uses TRBV5-1 and TRBJ2-7, with D hard to call. Germline values: CDR1 SGHRS, CDR2 YFSETQ. Trimming pared 4 bases from V and 5 bases from J, leaving 19 bases between. The CDR3 extends over 15 amino acids. The CDR3 DNA is TGCGCCAGCAGCCAATGGGTCGGAGAAGGAGACGAGCAGTACTTC. Its translation is CASSQWVGEGDEQYF.

The chain couples TRBV15 to TRBJ1-1; D remains unclear. Looked up from germline, CDR1 is LNHNV and CDR2 is YYDKDF (reference sequence). This CDR3 contains 13 residues. Trimming cost V 5 bases and J 0 bases, with 7 bases left between them. DNA for the CDR3: TGTGCCACCAGCGCGAATCTGAACACTGAAGCTTTCTTT. Its translation is CATSANLNTEAFF.

This clone has a single count. The chain combines TRBV10-2 with TRBJ1-3; the D gene is possibly TRBD1 (6 bases). The CDR3 runs 13 residues. Trimming removed 6 bases from V and 4 bases from J, with 10 bases in between. Germline-derived CDR1 and CDR2 are WSHSY and SAAADI. CDR3 sequence reads: CASRTGGGNTIYF. The CDR3 DNA sequence: TGCGCCAGCAGGACAGGAGGAGGAAACACCATATATTTT.

This chain connects TRBV28 to TRBJ1-2; 11 positions agree with TRBD1. The CDR3 covers 14 residues. V was clipped by 6 bases and J by 7 bases; unmatched bases: 7. Germline V CDR1 and CDR2: MDHEN, SYDVKM. The CDR3 sequence is CASRDGTGGRGYTF. CDR3 coding DNA: TGTGCCAGCAGGGATGGGACAGGGGGTCGTGGCTACACCTTC.

This clone was seen a few times. This chain uses TRBV15 with TRBJ2-7; D possibly corresponds to TRBD2 (6 bases). The CDR3 is 14 residues long. V lost 5 bases, J lost 5 bases, and 16 bases lay in between. Germline CDR1 and CDR2: LNHNV and YYDKDF (reference sequence). The CDR3 DNA reads TGTGCCACCAGCGGGTTCACTAGCCTCCACGAGCAGTACTTC. It encodes CATSGFTSLHEQYF.

V gene TRBV28 combines with J gene TRBJ2-1; unclear D gene. V was clipped by 6 bases and J by 0 bases, with 12 bases between them. Germline values: CDR1 MDHEN, CDR2 SYDVKM. This CDR3 has 15 residues. The CDR3 here is CASRTTESSYNEQFF. CDR3 nucleotide sequence: TGTGCCAGCAGAACGACTGAGAGCTCCTACAATGAGCAGTTCTTC.